The present entry profiles one T cell receptor (beta chain) with its context. Its antigen is not known. TCRdb's copy holds only in-frame clones and misses some; the assay was immunoSEQ multiplex PCR. The data contain tens of thousands of clones, 90% to 95% of them seen just once; the ten biggest clones take up 0.69%. V lost 5 bases and J 4 bases, leaving 12 bases between the germline ends. There are 13 residues in the CDR3. Germline CDR1 and CDR2: MNHEY and SVGAGI. Peripheral blood came from all dose cohorts at three timepoints. This record comes from a study of OX40 agonist ivuxolimab in advanced cancers. Study summary: Three patients showed partial responses: one hepatocellular carcinoma and two cutaneous melanoma cases.

Regarding the study as a whole: Expanded clones were, on average, more numerous among CD8+ T cells than CD4+.

The rearrangement links TRBV6-5 to TRBJ2-7; the D is unclear. The material sequenced was CD4+ or CD8+ T cells sorted from blood, taken in a trial of the OX40 agonist ivuxolimab. The TCR comes from an adult with an advanced solid tumor such as melanoma, head and neck, liver or kidney cancer. The CDR3 reads CASSEAHRYEQYF. In DNA form, the CDR3 reads TGTGCCAGCAGTGAAGCGCATCGGTACGAGCAGTACTTC.